The 18 T cell receptor beta chains reported below all come from one sample, sequenced in a study of response to subunit inactivated influenza vaccine. TCRdb reprocessed the RT-PCR reads via MiXCR and lists one record per CDR3 protein. The sample includes some 540,000 distinct CDR3 sequences, under 30% of them seen just once. These data were likewise used in another study, on T cells expressing NK-cell markers. According to that study: The TCR beta cDNA came from 5'RACE template switching with UMIs.

The sample was CD4+ T cells sorted from PBMCs, taken approximately 12 days after vaccination. The receptors originated from a man over 45 who received an inactivated influenza vaccine.

This clonotype appeared a few times. The chain's CDR3 is CASWSRGGTGELFF. The CDR3 DNA reads as TGTGCCAGCTGGTCCAGAGGAGGCACCGGGGAGCTGTTTTTT. This chain links TRBV28 with TRBJ2-2; a possible D gene is TRBD2 (5 bases). The CDR3 is 14 amino acids. Germline V gene data show CDR1 as MDHEN and CDR2 as SYDVKM. V lost 8 bases, J lost 4 bases, and 14 bases lay in between.

The chain recombines TRBV11-2 with TRBJ2-2; tentatively, D is TRBD1 (6 bases). CDR1 is SGHAT, CDR2 FQNNGV, per germline. Trimming left V 7 bases short and J 4 bases short, with 13 bases between. The CDR3 is 14 residues long. The CDR3 region is CASTIGQFTGELFF. The CDR3 nucleotides are TGTGCCAGCACCATCGGACAGTTCACCGGGGAGCTGTTTTTT.

This clonotype has at least ten counts. The chain is built from TRBV28 and TRBJ1-2, with 8 bases that match TRBD1. The J segment lost 5 bases and the V segment lost 4 bases, leaving 9 bases of the junction unmatched. Germline V lookup: CDR1 MDHEN, CDR2 SYDVKM. The CDR3 extends over 15 amino acids. CDR3 sequence reads: CASSSRRDRPYGYTF. The CDR3 coding sequence is TGTGCCAGCAGTTCCCGCCGGGACAGGCCATATGGCTACACCTTC.

Concerning this clonotype: A much larger clone sits a single nucleotide away, making a read error possible. The V and J genes are TRBV10-1 and TRBJ2-7; D is ambiguous. V lost 8 bases and J 3 bases, leaving 11 bases between the germline ends. Germline CDR1 is WNHNN and CDR2 is SYGVQD (reference sequence). The length of the CDR3 is 12 residues. The CDR3 here is CASARSFYEQYF. CDR3 nucleotide sequence: TGCGCCAGCGCACGTAGCTTCTACGAGCAGTACTTC.

This clonotype was seen ten or more times. CDR3 nucleotide sequence: TGTGCCAGCAGTTTCGGACAGGGGGCTTCCTACGAGCAGTACTTC. It yields the protein CASSFGQGASYEQYF. The chain couples TRBV12-3 or TRBV12-4 to TRBJ2-7; 11 nucleotides line up with TRBD1. J was trimmed by 1 base and V by 3 bases; bases with no gene match: 2. The CDR3 runs to 15 residues.

This clonotype was seen a handful of times. V gene TRBV7-9 combines with J gene TRBJ1-1; a weak D match, TRBD1 (5 bases). This CDR3 has 13 residues. CDR1 is SEHNR and CDR2 is FQNEAQ in the germline V gene (reference sequence). The V and J ends lost 6 bases and 6 bases respectively, with 14 bases between them. The CDR3 loop reads CASRGPGWSEAFF. The CDR3 DNA reads as TGTGCCAGCAGGGGGCCAGGGTGGTCTGAAGCTTTCTTT.

This clonotype was seen only a few times. The chain couples TRBV29-1 to TRBJ1-1, with D maybe TRBD1 (6 bases). This CDR3 is 12 amino acids long. Trimming took off 2 bases at V and 9 bases at J, with 13 bases between the two ends. CDR1 SQVTM and CDR2 ANQGSEA come from the germline V gene. Here the CDR3 reads CSVETRGGKAFF. The CDR3 DNA sequence: TGCAGCGTTGAAACCAGGGGCGGAAAAGCTTTCTTT.

The chain links TRBV20-1 to TRBJ2-7, with 12 bases identical to TRBD2. Per the germline V gene, CDR1 is DFQATT and CDR2 is SNEGSKA (reference sequence). The junction had 10 bases not matched to a gene; V was cut back by 0 bases and J by 13 bases. CDR3 length: 14 residues. CDR3 sequence reads: CSARDASGRATNYF. DNA for the CDR3: TGCAGTGCTAGAGATGCTAGCGGGAGGGCCACTAACTACTTC.

This clonotype was found a few times. The rearrangement uses TRBV7-9 and TRBJ2-1, with 7 bases aligning to TRBD1. The CDR3 is 15 amino acids. The V and J ends lost 4 bases and 7 bases, in that order; junction bases with no gene match: 10. Germline CDR1 is SEHNR and CDR2 is FQNEAQ (reference sequence). The CDR3 protein is CASSYPTGRENEQFF. The CDR3, as DNA: TGTGCCAGCAGCTACCCGACAGGGCGAGAAAATGAGCAGTTCTTC.

V usage is TRBV11-2 and J usage is TRBJ1-1; D gene unclear. The V gene's germline CDR1 is SGHAT and CDR2 FQNNGV. The CDR3 totals 12 residues. V was trimmed by 8 bases and J by 3 bases, leaving 10 bases between them. The CDR3 loop reads CASADYDTEAFF. CDR3 nucleotides: TGTGCCAGCGCAGATTATGACACTGAAGCTTTCTTT.

This clonotype turned up a few times. The chain links TRBV6-1 to TRBJ2-7, with D maybe TRBD1 (6 bases). V lost 6 bases to trimming and J lost 2 bases, with 17 bases between them. The CDR3 is made up of 15 amino acids. CDR1 MNHNS and CDR2 SASEGT come from the germline V gene. This CDR3 reads CASSTTGGTTYEQYF. The DNA for the CDR3 is TGTGCCAGCAGCACCACAGGTGGGACAACCTACGAGCAGTACTTC.

This chain uses TRBV20-1 with TRBJ2-2; possibly TRBD1 for D (5 bases). The germline gives CDR1 DFQATT, CDR2 SNEGSKA (reference sequence). The CDR3 has 13 residues. Between the trimmed V and J ends, which lost 0 bases and 6 bases, there was a span of 8 bases. CDR3 loop: CSARDLGPGELFF. CDR3 in DNA: TGCAGTGCTAGAGATCTGGGGCCCGGGGAGCTGTTTTTT.

The chain joins TRBV5-1 to TRBJ2-3; maybe TRBD1 (5 bases). Germline V CDR1 and CDR2: SGHRS, YFSETQ. Trimming cost V 4 bases and J 5 bases, with 14 bases left between them. The CDR3 sequence is 14 residues long. The CDR3 sequence is CASSLLQGLDTQYF. The CDR3 nucleotides read TGCGCCAGCAGCCTGCTGCAGGGCCTAGATACGCAGTATTTT.

V is TRBV20-1 and J is TRBJ2-7, with 11 bases lining up with TRBD2. CDR1 and CDR2 (germline): DFQATT, SNEGSKA (reference sequence). With V trimmed by 4 bases and J by 0 bases, 14 bases remained unmatched. This CDR3 spans 18 amino acids. This CDR3 is CSATGTSGAELSSYEQYF. The CDR3 coding sequence is TGCAGTGCTACCGGGACTAGCGGAGCCGAACTGAGCTCCTACGAGCAGTACTTC.

V and J are TRBV4-2 and TRBJ1-5; possibly TRBD1 for D (6 bases). The CDR3 is 16 amino acids. Trimming took 0 bases from V and 5 from J, leaving 14 bases between them. Germline assignment: CDR1 LGHNA and CDR2 YNFKEQ. The CDR3 nucleotides read TGTGCCAGCAGCCAAGAAGCTCGGCAGGGGTATCAGCCCCAGCATTTT. Translation: CASSQEARQGYQPQHF.

This clonotype turned up a few times. The chain couples TRBV11-2 to TRBJ2-6, with 7 bases fitting TRBD2. The CDR3 covers 16 residues. Germline V lookup: CDR1 SGHAT, CDR2 FQNNGV. J lost 2 bases, V lost 7 bases, and 8 bases had no gene match. The CDR3 DNA sequence: TGTGCCAGCAAGAGGTCGCTAGCGGCTGGGGCCAACGTCCTGACTTTC. Translation gives CASKRSLAAGANVLTF.

Comments on this clonotype: The conserved phenylalanine or tryptophan normally closing the CDR3 is absent here, so this likely arose from a read error. It is unclear where the CDR3 begins or ends on the DNA, so no DNA is shown, and the CDR3 is as TCRdb lists it. V and J are TRBV28 and TRBJ2-7; the table names TRBD2, a call not compared with the DNA. Germline V gene lookup returns CDR1 MDHEN and CDR2 SYDVKM. The CDR3 has 13 residues if both end residues are counted. CDR3 sequence: CASSDALAGGLKY.

This clonotype came up many times. This chain uses TRBV5-1 with TRBJ1-1, with D perhaps TRBD1 (5 bases). This CDR3 is built from 16 residues. CDR1 and CDR2 (germline): SGHRS, YFSETQ. Trimming pared 0 bases from V and 1 base from J, leaving 13 bases between. Here the CDR3 DNA reads TGCGCCAGCAGCTTGGTAAGGGGCGCGAGGAACACTGAAGCTTTCTTT. Translating gives CASSLVRGARNTEAFF.